These 21 T cell receptor beta chains were sequenced from one sample in a study of beta chain features in type 1 diabetes. Expressed TCRB transcripts were sequenced because the isolated RNA had all been reverse transcribed beforehand. Libraries were prepared by immunoSEQ multiplex PCR; TCRdb keeps only in-frame clonotypes and omits some of them. Among 970,000 or so clones listed, about a sixth were seen once. Sample: naive CD4+ T cells from blood. The source of these receptors is a woman younger than 30 in good health.

This clone was recorded a few times. The chain has TRBV18 and TRBJ2-7; D perhaps matches TRBD2 (6 bases). CDR1 and CDR2 (germline): KGHSH, LQKENI. The CDR3 runs 15 residues. Trimming removed 4 bases from V and 7 bases from J, with 20 bases in between. The CDR3 reads CASSRQRDGRWEQYF. The CDR3 region has the DNA TGTGCCAGCTCACGGCAACGGGACGGGAGATGGGAGCAGTACTTC.

This clone has only a few counts. Sequence at one end of the junction differs from germline and may be a read error. This rearrangement joins TRBV4-3 to TRBJ2-3; 8 bases are a match to TRBD1. In germline, CDR1 is LGHNA, CDR2 YSLEER. The CDR3 consists of 15 residues. The CDR3 DNA reads TGCGCCAGCAGCGAAGACAGGGGTCCGGGCGGAACGCAGTATTTT. It is translated as CASSEDRGPGGTQYF.

The chain combines TRBV7-9 with TRBJ2-5; 9 bases align to TRBD1. Germline V lookup: CDR1 SEHNR, CDR2 FQNEAQ (reference sequence). CDR3 length equals 17 residues. V lost 5 bases and J lost 5; bases outside the gene matches: 15. The CDR3 here is CASSPIPGQGFEETQYF. CDR3 nucleotide sequence: TGTGCCAGCAGCCCAATCCCGGGACAGGGATTTGAGGAGACCCAGTACTTC.

This clone has only a few counts. The rearrangement uses TRBV2 and TRBJ2-1, with 7 bases aligning to TRBD2. The CDR3 has 15 amino acids. Trimming at V came to 6 bases and at J to 0 bases, leaving 5 bases not matched to a gene. CDR1 is SNHLY, CDR2 FYNNEI, per germline. Here the CDR3 DNA reads TGTGCCAGCAGCCAAACTAGCGTCTCCTACAATGAGCAGTTCTTC. Translated, it gives CASSQTSVSYNEQFF. Together with reference TRBV2 and TRBJ2-1, the CDR3 gives the full variable domain: EPEVTQTPSHQVTQMGQEVILRCVPISNHLYFYWYRQILGQKVEFLVSFYNNEISEKSEIFDDQFSVERPDGSNFTLKIRSTKLEDSAMYFCASSQTSVSYNEQFFGPGTRLTVL.

The chain joins TRBV11-2 to TRBJ2-4; no reliable D call. The CDR3 is 13 amino acids. Germline V gene data show CDR1 as SGHAT and CDR2 as FQNNGV. The V gene lost 6 bases and the J gene lost 2 bases, with 8 bases spanning the gap. The CDR3 reads CASSVFPKNIQYF. CDR3 nucleotide sequence: TGTGCCAGCAGTGTCTTTCCCAAAAACATTCAGTACTTC.

V is TRBV7-2 and J is TRBJ2-7, with D unclear. CDR1 is SGHTA, CDR2 FQGNSA, per germline. Trimming took off 1 base at V and 4 bases at J, with 8 bases between the two ends. The CDR3 has 13 residues. CDR3 bases: TGTGCCAGCAGCTTAGTCGGGCTATACGAGCAGTACTTC. It specifies CASSLVGLYEQYF. Full variable domain (missing parts from reference TRBV7-2 and TRBJ2-7): GAGVSQSPSNKVTEKGKDVELRCDPISGHTALYWYRQSLGQGLEFLIYFQGNSAPDKSGLPSDRFSAERTGGSVSTLTIQRTQQEDSAVYLCASSLVGLYEQYFGPGTRLTVT.

The rearrangement uses TRBV5-1 and TRBJ2-7; 13 positions match TRBD2. This CDR3 contains 17 residues. The V and J ends lost 4 bases and 3 bases, in that order; junction bases with no gene match: 10. Germline CDR1 is SGHRS and CDR2 is YFSETQ. The CDR3 DNA is TGCGCCAGCAGCCGCGACCGACTAGCGGGAGGACACTACGAGCAGTACTTC. Translation: CASSRDRLAGGHYEQYF.

This rearrangement joins TRBV19 to TRBJ1-1; 9 bases are a match to TRBD1. This CDR3 spans 13 amino acids. CDR1 and CDR2 from the germline V gene are LNHDA and SQIVND (reference sequence). V dropped 7 bases and J dropped 5; count of bases not matched to a gene: 5. CDR3 in amino acids: CASTGQGRTEAFF. The CDR3 DNA is TGTGCCAGTACTGGACAGGGGAGGACTGAAGCTTTCTTT.

V is TRBV27 and J is TRBJ2-3, with 10 positions matching TRBD2. Germline CDR1 MNHEY, CDR2 SMNVEV (reference sequence). This CDR3 has 16 amino acids. The trim removed 5 bases at V and 3 bases at J, leaving 8 bases unmatched. CDR3: CASSRQAGGRTDTQYF. DNA for the CDR3: TGTGCCAGCAGTCGCCAAGCGGGAGGGCGGACAGATACGCAGTATTTT.

This clone has a handful of counts. In nucleotides, the CDR3 is TGCGCCAGCCGTCCGGCCTCCCGAGAGACCCAGTACTTC. This encodes CASRPASRETQYF. This chain uses TRBV5-1 with TRBJ2-5; D gene uncertain. CDR1 is SGHRS, CDR2 YFSETQ, per germline. V gave up 7 bases and J gave up 4 bases, with 14 bases separating them. The CDR3 runs to 13 residues.

This clone has more than one count but fewer than ten. The chain is built from TRBV7-9 and TRBJ1-2; the D gene is possibly TRBD1 (5 bases). Germline loops: CDR1 SEHNR, CDR2 FQNEAQ (reference sequence). With 5 bases removed from V and 3 bases from J, the gap between germline ends came to 16 bases. There are 15 residues in the CDR3. Here the CDR3 reads CASSPSGRGYYGYTF. The CDR3 DNA sequence: TGTGCCAGCAGCCCTTCTGGTCGGGGGTACTATGGCTACACCTTC. The full variable domain, rest sourced from reference TRBV7-9 and TRBJ1-2, is DTGVSQNPRHKITKRGQNVTFRCDPISEHNRLYWYRQTLGQGPEFLTYFQNEAQLEKSRLLSDRFSAERPKGSFSTLEIQRTEQGDSAMYLCASSPSGRGYYGYTFGSGTRLTVV.

V and J are TRBV10-3 and TRBJ2-3, with D perhaps matching TRBD2 (6 bases). This CDR3 spans 15 amino acids. Trimming removed 6 bases from V and 3 bases from J, with 16 bases in between. Germline CDR1 and CDR2: ENHRY and SYGVKD. The CDR3 region has the DNA TGTGCCATCAGAGGGGCGGGGAGGCTAACAGATACGCAGTATTTT. Protein sequence: CAIRGAGRLTDTQYF.

The table lists this clone with many counts. The chain recombines TRBV23-1 with TRBJ2-7, with 9 bases that match TRBD2. TRBV23-1 is flagged as an ORF with uncertain function. The CDR3 sequence is 21 residues long. Trimming cost V 1 base and J 0 bases; bases outside gene matches: 19. This CDR3 is CASSQWYEVRAGGQSSYEQYF. The DNA of the CDR3 is TGCGCCAGCAGTCAATGGTATGAGGTCCGAGCGGGAGGCCAGAGCTCCTACGAGCAGTACTTC.

This clone was seen just once. V usage is TRBV2 and J usage is TRBJ2-1; D remains unclear. The CDR3 spans 14 residues. The V end lost 2 bases, the J end lost 0 bases, and 5 bases lay between the germline ends. The germline CDR1 and CDR2 sequences are SNHLY and FYNNEI. CDR3 sequence reads: CASSERSSYNEQFF. CDR3 nucleotide sequence: TGTGCCAGCAGTGAAAGGAGCTCCTACAATGAGCAGTTCTTC.

The V gene is TRBV27, the J gene TRBJ2-5; D ambiguous. CDR3 length equals 13 residues. Trimming took 7 bases from V and 4 from J, leaving 13 bases between them. Per germline, CDR1 MNHEY and CDR2 SMNVEV (reference sequence). The CDR3 DNA reads TGTGCCAGCATGTTACCACAGCTAGAGACCCAGTACTTC. This sequence encodes CASMLPQLETQYF.

The chain is built from TRBV6-6 and TRBJ2-5; maybe TRBD1 (5 bases). V was trimmed by 7 bases and J by 2 bases, leaving 11 bases between them. Germline assignment: CDR1 MNHNY and CDR2 SVGAGI (reference sequence). The CDR3 is made up of 13 amino acids. CDR3 region: CASNSQEQETQYF. In DNA, the CDR3 is TGTGCCAGCAATTCACAGGAACAAGAGACCCAGTACTTC.

The genes are TRBV18 and TRBJ2-7; D may correspond to TRBD1 or TRBD2 (5 bases each). CDR1 KGHSH and CDR2 LQKENI come from the germline V gene. The CDR3 has 14 residues. V was cut by 3 bases and J by 5 bases, with 14 bases left in between. The CDR3 DNA reads as TGTGCCAGCTCACCGGCAGGGAATAGCGACGAGCAGTACTTC. It encodes CASSPAGNSDEQYF. Full variable domain (missing parts from reference TRBV18 and TRBJ2-7): NAGVMQNPRHLVRRRGQEARLRCSPMKGHSHVYWYRQLPEEGLKFMVYLQKENIIDESGMPKERFSAEFPKEGPSILRIQQVVRGDSAAYFCASSPAGNSDEQYFGPGTRLTVT.

This chain uses TRBV7-9 with TRBJ1-2; D call uncertain. Trimming stripped 5 bases from V and 7 bases from J, with 14 bases between. The CDR3 is 13 residues long. Germline CDR1 and CDR2: SEHNR and FQNEAQ (reference sequence). CDR3 nucleotide sequence: TGTGCCAGCAGCCCGTGGGCGAACGGTGGCTACACCTTC. Translated: CASSPWANGGYTF. Full variable domain (outside the CDR3, taken from reference TRBV7-9 and TRBJ1-2): DTGVSQNPRHKITKRGQNVTFRCDPISEHNRLYWYRQTLGQGPEFLTYFQNEAQLEKSRLLSDRFSAERPKGSFSTLEIQRTEQGDSAMYLCASSPWANGGYTFGSGTRLTVV.

V and J are TRBV10-3 and TRBJ2-2, with unresolved D. The V gene's germline CDR1 is ENHRY and CDR2 SYGVKD. The V end was cut by 0 bases, the J end by 0 bases, with 11 bases between. The CDR3 has 17 amino acids. As DNA, the CDR3 is TGTGCCATCAGTGAGTCGAGTTCACTCTCGAACACCGGGGAGCTGTTTTTT. Translated, it gives CAISESSSLSNTGELFF.

The chain employs TRBV6-7 and TRBJ1-2; D may be TRBD1 (5 bases). TRBV6-7 is an open reading frame, and its role is uncertain. V was pared by 3 bases and J by 10 bases, with 18 bases between. The CDR3 is made up of 14 amino acids. CDR3 amino acids: CASSYPLRDGDYTF. In DNA, the CDR3 is TGTGCCAGCAGTTATCCTCTCAGGGATGGTGACTACACCTTC.

V gene TRBV9 combines with J gene TRBJ1-2, with unresolved D. Trimming took 1 base from V and 8 from J, leaving 12 bases between them. The V gene's germline CDR1 is SGDLS and CDR2 YYNGEE. The CDR3 runs 13 residues. In nucleotides, the CDR3 is TGTGCCAGCAGCGTACGGGATAGGTACGGCTACACCTTC. Encoded protein: CASSVRDRYGYTF.